Listed here are 30 T cell receptor beta chains from one sample, sequenced in a study of breast tumors, draining lymph nodes, adjacent tissues. TCRdb itself ran the multiplex PCR reads through MiXCR, one entry per CDR3 protein. Of 15,000 or so distinct CDR3 sequences detected, approximately 42% appear once; the ten largest clones hold about an eighth. The sequenced sample consisted of tumor-adjacent breast tissue. The receptors come from a female donor with breast cancer. Some clones in this sample may be carry-over from other donors' samples.

The genes are TRBV5-8 and TRBJ2-7; 11 bases fit TRBD2. V was pared by 6 bases and J by 3 bases, with 8 bases of the junction left unmatched. The germline V gene encodes CDR1 SGHTS and CDR2 YDEGEE. The CDR3 sequence is 15 residues long. The CDR3 loop is CASTNLAGGHYEQYF. DNA for the CDR3: TGTGCCAGCACCAATCTAGCGGGAGGCCACTACGAGCAGTACTTC. The full variable domain, with the rest looked up from reference TRBV5-8 and TRBJ2-7, is EAGVTQSPTHLIKTRGQQATLRCSPISGHTSVYWYQQALGLGLQFLLWYDEGEERNRGNFPPRFSGRQFPNYSSELNVNALELEDSALYLCASTNLAGGHYEQYFGPGTRLTVT.

This clonotype was found many times. The gene calls are TRBV12-3 or TRBV12-4 and TRBJ2-7; 7 bases match TRBD1. This CDR3 region has 14 residues. V lost 3 bases, J lost 0 bases, and 2 bases stayed unmatched. CDR3 coding DNA: TGTGCCAGCAGTTTCGGGACAGCCTCCTACGAGCAGTACTTC. The encoded protein is CASSFGTASYEQYF.

In its sample, this clonotype was seen many times. Given a much more abundant clone one base away, this may be a read error. V usage is TRBV5-4 and J usage is TRBJ1-2, with TRBD1 matching over 7 bases. The CDR3 totals 14 residues. Per germline, CDR1 SGHNT and CDR2 YYREEE (reference sequence). This CDR3 reads CAGSSRQGNYGYTF. CDR3 bases: TGTGCCGGCAGCTCTCGACAGGGTAACTATGGCTACACCTTC. Full variable domain (outside the CDR3, taken from reference TRBV5-4 and TRBJ1-2): ETGVTQSPTHLIKTRGQQVTLRCSSQSGHNTVSWYQQALGQGPQFIFQYYREEENGRGNFPPRFSGLQFPNYSSELNVNALELDDSALYLCAGSSRQGNYGYTFGSGTRLTVV.

This clonotype was observed a few times. The chain links TRBV5-5 to TRBJ2-7; a weak D match, TRBD2 (6 bases). This CDR3 region has 14 residues. Per the germline V gene, CDR1 is SGHKS and CDR2 is YYEKEE (reference sequence). V dropped 3 bases and J dropped 2 bases, with 12 bases sitting between them. The CDR3 loop reads CASSWDLATYEQYF. The CDR3 DNA is TGTGCCAGCAGCTGGGACTTAGCTACCTACGAGCAGTACTTC.

By its share, this clonotype is medium-sized. This sequence joins TRBV20-1 and TRBJ2-7, with 9 bases matching TRBD2. This CDR3 is built from 13 residues. Per the germline V gene, CDR1 is DFQATT and CDR2 is SNEGSKA (reference sequence). Trimming removed 3 bases from V and 5 bases from J; junction bases left unmatched: 5. The CDR3 bases are TGCAGTGCTAGCCAGCGGGAGGCCCACGAGCAGTACTTC. Amino acid sequence: CSASQREAHEQYF.

The CDR3 here is CASSQRLAGGITDTQYF. The CDR3 DNA is TGTGCCAGCAGCCAGCGACTAGCGGGAGGGATCACAGATACGCAGTATTTT. The V call is TRBV3-1, the J call TRBJ2-3; TRBD2 aligns across 14 bases. Germline trimming cut 3 bases from V and 2 bases from J; bases unmatched to any gene: 4. Germline lookup yields CDR1 LGHDT and CDR2 YNNKEL (reference sequence). The CDR3 has 17 amino acids.

This clonotype was counted between two and nine times. The chain couples TRBV6-5 to TRBJ1-6; no firm D call. Germline assignment: CDR1 MNHEY and CDR2 SVGAGI. The CDR3 contains 15 residues. V dropped 4 bases and J dropped 6 bases, with 13 bases sitting between them. CDR3 residues: CASSSRPDGNSPLHF. The CDR3 DNA reads TGTGCCAGCAGTTCTCGGCCAGATGGTAATTCACCCCTCCACTTT.

On this clonotype itself: A much larger clonotype is one base distant, so this may be a read error. In this CDR3 the conserved last residue, phenylalanine or tryptophan, is missing, so a read error is likely. V is TRBV19 and J is TRBJ2-5, with 7 bases matching TRBD2. The CDR3 loop spans 16 amino acids. V lost 4 bases, J lost 1 base, and 9 bases stayed unmatched. Germline V gene lookup returns CDR1 LNHDA and CDR2 SQIVND (reference sequence). This chain's CDR3 is CASSTRPAGSQETQYS. CDR3 bases: TGTGCCAGTAGTACTCGACCAGCGGGGTCCCAAGAGACCCAGTACTCC.

This clonotype appeared many times. This could be a read error, since a much larger clone is one nucleotide away. V gene TRBV6-5 combines with J gene TRBJ2-1, with 7 bases lining up with TRBD2. From germline, CDR1 is MNHEY and CDR2 SVGAGI. This CDR3 is built from 16 residues. J was trimmed by 6 bases and V by 7 bases; bases with no gene match: 15. Here the CDR3 reads CASTFQREPPPNEQFF. The CDR3 nucleotides read TGTGCCAGCACCTTTCAGCGGGAACCCCCCCCCAATGAGCAGTTCTTC.

The gene calls are TRBV7-2 and TRBJ2-5; D is uncertain. This CDR3 is 12 amino acids long. In germline, CDR1 is SGHTA, CDR2 FQGNSA. Trimming removed 5 bases from V and 4 bases from J, with 8 bases in between. Here the CDR3 reads CASSPVRETQYF. In DNA, the CDR3 is TGTGCCAGCAGCCCAGTGAGAGAGACCCAGTACTTC.

The V call is TRBV4-1, the J call TRBJ2-2; 7 bases agree with TRBD2. CDR1 is MGHRA and CDR2 is YSYEKL in the germline V gene. The V segment lost 1 base and the J segment 6 bases; nucleotides outside the gene matches: 2. The CDR3 runs 14 residues. The CDR3 DNA sequence: TGCGCCAGCAGCCAAGTTGGGGGGGCCGGGGAGCTGTTTTTT. Translation: CASSQVGGAGELFF.

The rearrangement joins TRBV20-1 to TRBJ2-5; 15 positions match TRBD2. Germline V gives CDR1 DFQATT, CDR2 SNEGSKA (reference sequence). V trimming: 0 bases; J trimming: 5 bases; junction bases outside the gene matches: 10. The CDR3 extends over 18 amino acids. The CDR3 DNA is TGCAGTGCTAGAGATATTACCGGACTAGCGGGGGGGCGGGAGACCCAGTACTTC. Translating gives CSARDITGLAGGRETQYF.

By its share, this clonotype is medium-sized. The chain uses TRBV29-1 and TRBJ1-2, with TRBD1 identical over 8 bases. CDR1 and CDR2 from the germline V gene are SQVTM and ANQGSEA. V trimming: 8 bases; J trimming: 8 bases; junction bases outside the gene matches: 13. The CDR3 consists of 13 residues. The CDR3 loop reads CSIRSTGVWGYTF. CDR3 bases: TGCAGCATTAGATCGACAGGGGTCTGGGGCTACACCTTC.

This chain links TRBV7-9 with TRBJ2-7; D remains unclear. V was clipped by 8 bases and J by 5 bases, with 10 bases between them. Per the germline V gene, CDR1 is SEHNR and CDR2 is FQNEAQ (reference sequence). The CDR3 is 11 amino acids. CDR3 sequence (DNA): TGTGCCAGCGGGAAGGTCGACGAGCAGTACTTC. Protein: CASGKVDEQYF.

The chain employs TRBV6-6 and TRBJ2-7, with D possibly matching TRBD1 (5 bases). Germline V gene lookup returns CDR1 MNHNY and CDR2 SVGAGI (reference sequence). CDR3 length equals 14 residues. With 0 bases removed from V and 2 bases from J, the gap between germline ends came to 8 bases. The chain's CDR3 is CASSYSKDTYEQYF. The CDR3 DNA reads as TGTGCCAGCAGTTACTCGAAGGACACCTACGAGCAGTACTTC.

This clonotype counts as medium-sized. The chain links TRBV9 to TRBJ1-6; D is possibly TRBD1 (5 bases). Trimming removed 0 bases from V and 8 bases from J, with 6 bases in between. This CDR3 comprises 13 residues. Germline CDR1 SGDLS, CDR2 YYNGEE. The CDR3 DNA reads as TGTGCCAGCAGCGTAGGCAGGGATTCACCCCTCCACTTT. Protein sequence: CASSVGRDSPLHF.

This clonotype was found once. The J gene is TRBJ2-7, the V gene TRBV20-1, with 7 bases fitting TRBD2. Germline V gene sequence: CDR1 DFQATT, CDR2 SNEGSKA (reference sequence). This CDR3 comprises 13 residues. CDR3 sequence: CTPGGYGGYEQYF. CDR3 bases: TGCACCCCAGGCGGGTACGGGGGGTACGAGCAGTACTTC.

By share, this clonotype counts as medium-sized. The DNA for the CDR3 is TGCAGCGTTGAAGATGGCAGGGGGCGCGGAGAGACCCAGTACTTC. This gives the protein CSVEDGRGRGETQYF. This chain uses TRBV29-1 with TRBJ2-5; TRBD1 matches at 8 bases. The CDR3 length is 15 residues. The germline V gene encodes CDR1 SQVTM and CDR2 ANQGSEA. Trimming cost V 0 bases and J 4 bases; bases outside gene matches: 7.

This clonotype was detected many times. This CDR3 fails to terminate in the conserved phenylalanine or tryptophan, so it likely reflects a read error. Because the CDR3's place on the DNA is in doubt, the DNA is left out and the CDR3 is given as listed by TCRdb. J is TRBJ2-1 and V is TRBV5-6; the listed D gene, TRBD2, was not tested against the DNA. The germline gives CDR1 SGHDT, CDR2 YYEEEE. The CDR3 contains 12 residues when both ends are counted. CDR3 amino acids: CASSLVWGLAAL.

Many counts were recorded for this clonotype. The chain carries TRBV6-5 and TRBJ2-5, with TRBD1 matching over 7 bases. This CDR3 is built from 14 residues. Germline lookup yields CDR1 MNHEY and CDR2 SVGAGI. Unmatched junction bases numbered 8, after V lost 6 bases and J lost 4 bases. This CDR3 reads CASRPYRGAETQYF. For the CDR3, the DNA is TGTGCCAGCAGACCCTACAGGGGCGCAGAGACCCAGTACTTC.

The genes are TRBV9 and TRBJ2-7; 10 bases line up with TRBD1. The CDR3 spans 15 residues. Trimming at V came to 4 bases and at J to 0 bases, leaving 4 bases not matched to a gene. Germline V CDR1 and CDR2: SGDLS, YYNGEE. The CDR3 region is CASSIRDRGSYEQYF. CDR3 DNA sequence: TGTGCCAGCAGCATCCGGGACAGGGGCTCCTACGAGCAGTACTTC.

This chain links TRBV11-2 with TRBJ2-3; the D gene could be TRBD1 or TRBD2 (6 bases each). Germline CDR1 SGHAT, CDR2 FQNNGV. The ends were cut back, 1 base at V and 4 bases at J, with 12 bases in the middle. The CDR3 totals 15 residues. The CDR3 here is CASSLGGAAADTQYF. The DNA for the CDR3 is TGTGCCAGCAGCTTAGGGGGGGCGGCAGCAGATACGCAGTATTTT.

On this clonotype itself: This sequence may be a read error, since a much larger clone differs from it by one base. V gene TRBV11-3 combines with J gene TRBJ2-5; unclear D gene. Germline CDR1 is SGHNT and CDR2 is YENEEA. The CDR3 is made up of 13 amino acids. The DNA of the CDR3 is TGTGCCAGCAGCTTAGGAGATCAAGCGACCCAGTACTTC. This translates into CASSLGDQATQYF. Filled out from reference TRBV11-3 and TRBJ2-5, the complete variable domain reads EAGVVQSPRYKIIEKKQPVAFWCNPISGHNTLYWYLQNLGQGPELLIRYENEEAVDDSQLPKDRFSAERLKGVDSTLKIQPAELGDSAVYLCASSLGDQATQYFGPGTRLLVL.

The chain recombines TRBV6-1 with TRBJ1-2, with TRBD1 identical over 7 bases. The CDR3 spans 14 residues. Per germline, CDR1 MNHNS and CDR2 SASEGT. The V gene end was trimmed by 3 bases and the J gene end by 9 bases; junction bases not matched to a gene: 10. The CDR3 DNA reads TGTGCCAGCAGTGATATCGGGACAGAGCCGCGCTACACCTTC. It codes for CASSDIGTEPRYTF.

V is TRBV7-9 and J is TRBJ2-3; 7 bases agree with TRBD1. The CDR3 runs to 11 residues. CDR1 and CDR2 (germline): SEHNR, FQNEAQ (reference sequence). J gave up 8 bases and V 7 bases, and 3 bases lay outside the gene matches. The CDR3 sequence: CASTGGVTQYF. As DNA, the CDR3 is TGTGCCAGCACAGGGGGAGTTACGCAGTATTTT.

The sample holds many counts of this clonotype. The chain uses TRBV3-1 and TRBJ2-7; 10 bases map to TRBD2. Losses at the gene ends were 5 bases for V and 7 bases for J; bases not matched to a gene: 11. Germline loops: CDR1 LGHDT, CDR2 YNNKEL (reference sequence). The CDR3 has 15 residues. CDR3 region: CASSSGLAGVGEQYF. As DNA, the CDR3 is TGTGCCAGCAGCTCCGGGCTAGCGGGAGTGGGAGAGCAGTACTTC.

For this clonotype: A much larger clonotype is one base distant, so this may be a read error. The genes are TRBV6-4 and TRBJ1-1, with 7 bases matching TRBD1. The CDR3 length is 14 residues. CDR1 and CDR2 (germline): MRHNA, SNTAGT. V dropped 6 bases and J dropped 7; count of bases not matched to a gene: 11. The CDR3: CASRPGQASGEAFF. In nucleotides, the CDR3 is TGTGCCAGCAGACCCGGACAGGCGTCGGGTGAAGCTTTCTTT.

A note on this clonotype: The junction does not match germline at one end; this may be a read error. The V call is TRBV6-1, the J call TRBJ1-5, with 9 bases identical to TRBD1. Germline CDR1 MNHNS, CDR2 SASEGT. This CDR3 contains 18 residues. The CDR3, as DNA: TGTGCCAGCAGTCAAGCGGGGACAGGGCAAACTAGCAATCAGCCCCAGCATTTT. This gives the protein CASSQAGTGQTSNQPQHF.

This clonotype came up many times. The DNA of the CDR3 is TGTGCCAGTAGGGCCGGGACAGAGAACTCTGGAAACACCATATATTTT. This sequence encodes CASRAGTENSGNTIYF. The chain couples TRBV19 to TRBJ1-3; TRBD1 matches at 7 bases. Germline lookup yields CDR1 LNHDA and CDR2 SQIVND (reference sequence). With 6 bases clipped from V and 0 bases from J, the junction kept 8 bases outside the gene matches. This CDR3 contains 16 residues.

This clonotype was found a few times. Given a much more abundant clone one base away, this may be a read error. J is TRBJ2-2 and V is TRBV30; a weak D match, TRBD1 (5 bases). CDR1 is GTSNPN and CDR2 is SVGIG in the germline V gene (reference sequence). Trimming took 3 bases from V and 7 from J, leaving 18 bases between them. The CDR3 consists of 15 residues. The CDR3, as DNA: TGTGCCTGGAGGTTCTCAGCCCCAGGGATCGGGGAGCTGTTTTTT. It is translated as CAWRFSAPGIGELFF.